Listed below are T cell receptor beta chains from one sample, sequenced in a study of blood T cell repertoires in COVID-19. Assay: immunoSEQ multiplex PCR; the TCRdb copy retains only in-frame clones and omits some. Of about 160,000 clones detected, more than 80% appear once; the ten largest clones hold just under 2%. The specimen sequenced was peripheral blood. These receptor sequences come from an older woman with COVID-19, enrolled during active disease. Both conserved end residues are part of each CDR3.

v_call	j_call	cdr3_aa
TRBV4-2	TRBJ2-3	CASSLSPAGDLTDTQYF
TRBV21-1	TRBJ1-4	CASSKSGARKLFF
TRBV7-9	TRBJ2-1	CASSFLQGGYNEQFF
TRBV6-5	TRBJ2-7	CASSYRARHNEQYF
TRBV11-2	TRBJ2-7	CASSTVGGSYEQYF
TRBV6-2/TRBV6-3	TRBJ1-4	CASSYSAGANEKLFF
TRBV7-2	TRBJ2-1	CASSHVLGGGPYNEQFF
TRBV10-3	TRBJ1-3	CAIRLGTGTNSGNTIYF
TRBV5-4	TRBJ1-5	CASSPDRGGQPQHF
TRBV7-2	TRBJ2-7	CASSLEGGGPRGEQYF
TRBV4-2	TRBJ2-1	CASTWTSGGEQFF
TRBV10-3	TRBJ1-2	CAISVQGGNYGYTF
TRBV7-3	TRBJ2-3	CASSLGLAGGTDTQYF
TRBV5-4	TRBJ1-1	CASSLDSGTGKSFF
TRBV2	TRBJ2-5	CASRAGLGAQETQYF
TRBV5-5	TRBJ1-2	CASSLVERAEGTGYYGYTF
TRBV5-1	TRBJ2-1	CASSRPGSGSYNEQFF
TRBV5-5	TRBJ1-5	CASSRGGNQPQHF
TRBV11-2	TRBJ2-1	CASSLPLGSGWAWNEQFF
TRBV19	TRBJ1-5	CASSIVYGGARNQPQHF
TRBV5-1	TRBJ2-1	CASSPVAGSLGTDEQFF
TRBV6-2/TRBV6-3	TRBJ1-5	CASSFLRVDSNQPQHF
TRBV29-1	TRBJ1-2	CSVEDTSYGYTF
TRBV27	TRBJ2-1	CASLPRGTNYNEQFF
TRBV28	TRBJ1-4	CASTRDNSNEKLFF
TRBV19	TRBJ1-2	CASTRGHTNYGYTF
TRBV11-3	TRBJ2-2	CASSRSDRGVNPNTGELFF
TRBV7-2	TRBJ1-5	CASSLRGGQPQHF
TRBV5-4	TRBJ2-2	CASKEITGELFF
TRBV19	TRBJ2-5	CASSIVFRETQYF
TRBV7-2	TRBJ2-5	CASSLELAGGLQETQYF
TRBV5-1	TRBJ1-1	CASSIGHWNTEAFF
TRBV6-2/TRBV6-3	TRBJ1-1	CASSCPLMRTEAFF